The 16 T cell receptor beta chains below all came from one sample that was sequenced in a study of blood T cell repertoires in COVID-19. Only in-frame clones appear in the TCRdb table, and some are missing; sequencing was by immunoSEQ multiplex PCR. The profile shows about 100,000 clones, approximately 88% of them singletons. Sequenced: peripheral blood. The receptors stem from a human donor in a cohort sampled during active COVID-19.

In DNA, the CDR3 is TGCGCCAGCAGCCCCGGAGGGGGGGGAAGTAGGTACGAGCAGTACTTC. This sequence encodes CASSPGGGGSRYEQYF. The chain couples TRBV5-1 to TRBJ2-7; perhaps TRBD2 as D (7 bases). Trimming shortened V by 4 bases and J by 4 bases, and 21 bases separated the two germline ends. From germline, CDR1 is SGHRS and CDR2 YFSETQ. CDR3 length: 16 amino acids.

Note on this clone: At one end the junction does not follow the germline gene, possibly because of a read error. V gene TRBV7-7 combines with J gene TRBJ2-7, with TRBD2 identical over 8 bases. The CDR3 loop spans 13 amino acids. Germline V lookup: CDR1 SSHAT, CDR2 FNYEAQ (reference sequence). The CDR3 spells CASSPGTSGEQYF. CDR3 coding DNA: TGTGCTAGCAGCCCTGGGACTAGTGGCGAGCAGTACTTC. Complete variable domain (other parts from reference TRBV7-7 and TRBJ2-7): GAGVSQSPRYKVTKRGQDVTLRCDPISSHATLYWYQQALGQGPEFLTYFNYEAQPDKSGLPSDRFSAERPEGSISTLTIQRTEQRDSAMYRCASSPGTSGEQYFGPGTRLTVT.

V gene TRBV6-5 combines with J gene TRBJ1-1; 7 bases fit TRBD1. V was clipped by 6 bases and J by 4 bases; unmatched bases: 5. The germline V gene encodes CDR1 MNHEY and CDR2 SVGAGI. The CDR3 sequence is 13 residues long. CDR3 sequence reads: CASRGGSGTEAFF. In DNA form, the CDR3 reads TGTGCCAGCAGAGGGGGCTCGGGCACTGAAGCTTTCTTT.

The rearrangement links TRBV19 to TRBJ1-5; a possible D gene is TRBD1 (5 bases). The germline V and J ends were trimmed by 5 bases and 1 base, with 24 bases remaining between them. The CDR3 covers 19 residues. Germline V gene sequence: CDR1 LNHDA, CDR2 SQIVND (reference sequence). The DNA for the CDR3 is TGTGCCAGTAGTCCCACCCGTCCCCTGGGGGGATGGAGCAATCAGCCCCAGCATTTT. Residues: CASSPTRPLGGWSNQPQHF.

The CDR3 nucleotides are TGCAGTGCTAGTCGGGACGAGCAGTACTTC. As protein: CSASRDEQYF. The chain recombines TRBV20-1 with TRBJ2-7; D ambiguous. The CDR3 length is 10 residues. Germline lookup yields CDR1 DFQATT and CDR2 SNEGSKA (reference sequence). Trimming pared 3 bases from V and 5 bases from J, leaving 5 bases between.

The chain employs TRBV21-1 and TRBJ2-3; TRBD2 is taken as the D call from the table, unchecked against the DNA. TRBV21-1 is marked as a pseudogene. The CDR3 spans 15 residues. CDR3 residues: CASSNRDSYTDTQYF. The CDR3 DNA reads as TGTGCCAGCAGCAACCGGGACTCCTACACAGATACGCAGTATTTT.

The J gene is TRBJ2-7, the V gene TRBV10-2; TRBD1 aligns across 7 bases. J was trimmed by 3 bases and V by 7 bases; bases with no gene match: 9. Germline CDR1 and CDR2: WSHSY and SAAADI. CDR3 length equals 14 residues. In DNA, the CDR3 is TGCGCCAGCACCGTACCGGGACAGTACTACGAGCAGTACTTC. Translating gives CASTVPGQYYEQYF.

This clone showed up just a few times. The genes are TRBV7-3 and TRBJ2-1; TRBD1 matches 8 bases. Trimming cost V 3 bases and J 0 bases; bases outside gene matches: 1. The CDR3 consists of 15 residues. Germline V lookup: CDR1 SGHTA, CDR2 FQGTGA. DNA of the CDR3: TGTGCCAGCAGCTTGGGGACAGGCTCCTACAATGAGCAGTTCTTC. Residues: CASSLGTGSYNEQFF.

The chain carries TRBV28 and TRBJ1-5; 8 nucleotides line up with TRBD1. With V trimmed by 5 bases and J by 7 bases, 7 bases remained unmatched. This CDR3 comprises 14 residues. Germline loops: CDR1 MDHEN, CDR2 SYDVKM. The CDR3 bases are TGTGCCAGCAGTCCGAGACAGGGGACCCAGCCCCAGCATTTT. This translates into CASSPRQGTQPQHF.

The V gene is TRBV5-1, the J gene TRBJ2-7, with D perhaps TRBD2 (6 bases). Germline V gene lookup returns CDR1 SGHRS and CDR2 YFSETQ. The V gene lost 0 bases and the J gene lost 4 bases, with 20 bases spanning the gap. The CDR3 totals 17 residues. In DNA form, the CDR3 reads TGCGCCAGCAGCTTGGGTCAGGACTACCTTGGCACGTACGAGCAGTACTTC. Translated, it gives CASSLGQDYLGTYEQYF.

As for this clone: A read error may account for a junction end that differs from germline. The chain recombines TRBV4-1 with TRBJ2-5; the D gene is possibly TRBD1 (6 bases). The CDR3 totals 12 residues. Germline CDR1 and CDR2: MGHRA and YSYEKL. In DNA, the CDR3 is TGCGCCAGCAGCCAAGGTGGACAGCCTCAAGACTTC. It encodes CASSQGGQPQDF.

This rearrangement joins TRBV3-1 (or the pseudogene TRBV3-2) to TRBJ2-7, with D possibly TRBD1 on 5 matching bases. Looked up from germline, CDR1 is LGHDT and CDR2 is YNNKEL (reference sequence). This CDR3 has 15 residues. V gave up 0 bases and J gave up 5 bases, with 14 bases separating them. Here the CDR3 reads CASSQDPGYQNEQYF. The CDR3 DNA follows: TGTGCCAGCAGCCAAGATCCAGGGTATCAGAACGAGCAGTACTTC.

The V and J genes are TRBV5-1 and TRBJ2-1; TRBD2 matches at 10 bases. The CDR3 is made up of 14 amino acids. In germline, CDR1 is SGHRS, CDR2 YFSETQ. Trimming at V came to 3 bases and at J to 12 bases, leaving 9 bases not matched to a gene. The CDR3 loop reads CASSYIAGGSGQFF. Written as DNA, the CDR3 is TGCGCCAGCAGCTATATAGCGGGGGGAAGCGGGCAGTTCTTC. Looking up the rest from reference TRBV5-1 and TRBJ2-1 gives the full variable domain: KAGVTQTPRYLIKTRGQQVTLSCSPISGHRSVSWYQQTPGQGLQFLFEYFSETQRNKGNFPGRFSGRQFSNSRSEMNVSTLELGDSALYLCASSYIAGGSGQFFGPGTRLTVL.

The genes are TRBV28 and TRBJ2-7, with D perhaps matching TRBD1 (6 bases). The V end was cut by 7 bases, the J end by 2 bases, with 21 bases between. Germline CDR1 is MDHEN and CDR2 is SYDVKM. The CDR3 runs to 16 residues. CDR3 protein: CASKFIGTDRPYEQYF. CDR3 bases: TGTGCCAGCAAGTTTATCGGTACAGACAGGCCCTACGAGCAGTACTTC.

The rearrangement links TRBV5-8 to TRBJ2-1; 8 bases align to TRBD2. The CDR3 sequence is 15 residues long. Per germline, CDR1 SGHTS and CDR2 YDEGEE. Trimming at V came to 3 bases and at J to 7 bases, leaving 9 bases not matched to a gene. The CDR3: CASSSNLREGNEQFF. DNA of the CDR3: TGTGCCAGCAGCTCGAACCTCCGGGAGGGGAATGAGCAGTTCTTC. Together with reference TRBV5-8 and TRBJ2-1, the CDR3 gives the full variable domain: EAGVTQSPTHLIKTRGQQATLRCSPISGHTSVYWYQQALGLGLQFLLWYDEGEERNRGNFPPRFSGRQFPNYSSELNVNALELEDSALYLCASSSNLREGNEQFFGPGTRLTVL.

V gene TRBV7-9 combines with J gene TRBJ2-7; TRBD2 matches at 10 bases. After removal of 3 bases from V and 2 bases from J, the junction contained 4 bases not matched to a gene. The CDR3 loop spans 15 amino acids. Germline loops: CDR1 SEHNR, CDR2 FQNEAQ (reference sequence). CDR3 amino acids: CASSFSGLATYEQYF. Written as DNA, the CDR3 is TGTGCCAGCAGCTTCTCGGGACTAGCGACCTACGAGCAGTACTTC.